The source of this T cell receptor (beta chain) is a study of radiation and T cells in renal cell carcinoma. Trimming cost V 4 bases and J 2 bases, with 6 bases left between them. Germline V gives CDR1 SQVTM, CDR2 ANQGSEA. The CDR3 covers 11 residues. The time point denotes: baseline pretreatment blood. The sample's treatment: 15 Gy SBRT to primary tumor, nephrectomy 4 weeks later. After SBRT, blood was collected at 2 and 4 weeks, plus baseline. This renal cell carcinoma was of the clear cell type. Data came from immunoSEQ multiplex PCR; TCRdb stores just in-frame clones and leaves some out. The sample gives roughly 150,000 clones, 88% of which show up once; 4.1% is in the top ten.

The material sequenced was blood, taken from a patient whose treatment included radiotherapy and nephrectomy. The genes are TRBV29-1 and TRBJ2-7; the D is unclear. This TCR was sampled from a woman aged 70 to 79 with renal cell carcinoma. For the CDR3, the DNA is TGCAGCGTTGCTACGGCCTACGAGCAGTACTTC. Its translation is CSVATAYEQYF.